This TCR beta chain was recovered during a study of blood T cell repertoires in COVID-19 (dated by TCRdb to the early 2020s). In the study overall: The collaborator samples originated in the United States, Italy and Spain and spanned the acute and convalescent phases of COVID-19. The material from the prospective study consisted of cDNA or gDNA derived from T cells, B-cell-depleted T cells, or PBMCs. The repertoires were released in a freely available public database intended as a resource for research on the immune response to SARS-CoV-2. Where available, HLA class I and class II types were obtained from metadata supplied by the sample provider rather than from assay-based typing. Deeply sampled blood TCRbeta repertoires from subjects exposed to, actively infected with, or recovered from COVID-19 were included in the dataset. The samples were drawn from two sources: the first 160 participants of the ongoing ImmuneRACE study, and some 1,300 subjects contributed by 6 global collaborators. The sample metadata nearly always contained a de-identified subject ID, COVID-19 status, age in years and sex.

Whole blood was collected in K2EDTA tubes by collaborating institutions according to the institutions' own protocols. For TCRbeta analysis, collaborators shipped samples in one of three forms: frozen whole blood, isolated PBMCs, or DNA extracted from either of those sample types. TCRbeta CDR3 regions were amplified from genomic DNA by means of the immunoSEQ Assay, a bias-controlled multiplex PCR. The published analysis was carried out like this. The number of nucleated cells in each sample was estimated from the amplification of reference gene primers within the assay. Sequence reads were collapsed and filtered to measure the absolute abundance of every unique TCRbeta CDR3 rearrangement. For each sample, productive Simpson clonality was calculated by taking the square root of Simpson's diversity index across productive rearrangements. The clones in this table, taken by TCRdb from immuneACCESS, are in-frame only. Not every clone is retained; where verified, under half of the shortfall comes from an unresolved V gene, and the cause of the rest is unknown. The V and J calls and the clone size are those of that table, but D and trimming were determined from the DNA. This sample lists 30,000 or so clones; approximately 71% were detected once. 17% of the sample belongs to the ten largest clones.

The CDR3 has 15 amino acids, counting the end cysteine and phenylalanine. The DNA shown is the 45-base CDR3, in frame from base 1. Clipping removes 3 bases from V and 6 bases from J, with 5 as the unmatched junction base count. As encoded in the germline V gene (reference sequence), CDR1 is SEHNR while CDR2 is FQNEAQ. A word on this clone: Its binding antigen is unknown. Base qualities are missing; no much larger clone stands one base away.

Paper-wide results and their limitations: The quantity of clinical and demographic metadata differed by source and by participant and was supplied without curation.

Specimen: peripheral blood. Rearrangement joined TRBV7-9 to TRBJ2-1, and TRBD2 aligns with 10 junction nucleotides. The clonotype was recovered from a human donor in a cohort sampled during active COVID-19. The CDR3 region: CASSFLAGDRNEQFF. The DNA sequence reads TGTGCCAGCAGCTTTCTAGCGGGAGATCGCAATGAGCAGTTCTTC.